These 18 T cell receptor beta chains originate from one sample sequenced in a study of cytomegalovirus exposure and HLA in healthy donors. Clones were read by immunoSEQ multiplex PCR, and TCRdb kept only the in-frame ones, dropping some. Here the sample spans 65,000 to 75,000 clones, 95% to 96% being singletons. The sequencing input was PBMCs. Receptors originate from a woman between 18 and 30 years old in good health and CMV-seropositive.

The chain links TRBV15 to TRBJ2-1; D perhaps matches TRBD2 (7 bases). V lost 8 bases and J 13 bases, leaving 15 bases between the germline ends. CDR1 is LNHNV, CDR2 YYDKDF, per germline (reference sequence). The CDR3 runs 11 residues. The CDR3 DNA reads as TGTGCCACCGAGGGGGGGGGAAGACAGTTCTTC. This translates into CATEGGGRQFF.

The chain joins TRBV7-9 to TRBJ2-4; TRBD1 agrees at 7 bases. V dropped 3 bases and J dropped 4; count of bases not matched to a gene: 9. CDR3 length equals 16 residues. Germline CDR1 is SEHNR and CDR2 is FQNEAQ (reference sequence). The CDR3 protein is CASSLAFQGQKNIQYF. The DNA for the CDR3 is TGTGCCAGCAGCTTGGCCTTCCAGGGACAGAAAAACATTCAGTACTTC.

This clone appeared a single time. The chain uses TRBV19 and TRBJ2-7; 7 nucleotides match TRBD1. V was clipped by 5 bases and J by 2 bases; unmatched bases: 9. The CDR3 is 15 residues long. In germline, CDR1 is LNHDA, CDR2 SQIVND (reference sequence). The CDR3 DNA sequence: TGTGCCAGTAGTTCGACAGGGTTGTGGACCTACGAGCAGTACTTC. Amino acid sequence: CASSSTGLWTYEQYF.

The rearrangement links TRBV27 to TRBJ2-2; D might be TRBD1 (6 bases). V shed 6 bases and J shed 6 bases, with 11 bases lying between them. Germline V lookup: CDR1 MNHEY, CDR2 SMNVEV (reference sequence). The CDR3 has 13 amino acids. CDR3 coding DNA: TGTGCCAGCAGCAGGGACAAAGCCGGGGAGCTGTTTTTT. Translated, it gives CASSRDKAGELFF.

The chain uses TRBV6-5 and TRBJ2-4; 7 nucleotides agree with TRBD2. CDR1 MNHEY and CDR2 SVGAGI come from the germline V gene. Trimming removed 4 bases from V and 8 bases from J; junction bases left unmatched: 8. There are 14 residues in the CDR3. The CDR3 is CASSSFSGFDIQYF. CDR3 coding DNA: TGTGCCAGCAGTTCCTTTAGCGGGTTCGACATTCAGTACTTC.

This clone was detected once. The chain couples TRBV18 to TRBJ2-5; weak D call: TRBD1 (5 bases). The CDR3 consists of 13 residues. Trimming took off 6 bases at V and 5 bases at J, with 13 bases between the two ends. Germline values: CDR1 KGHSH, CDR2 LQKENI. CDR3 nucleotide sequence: TGTGCCAGCTCCCAAGGGGTGGACGAGACCCAGTACTTC. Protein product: CASSQGVDETQYF. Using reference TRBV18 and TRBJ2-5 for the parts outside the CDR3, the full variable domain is NAGVMQNPRHLVRRRGQEARLRCSPMKGHSHVYWYRQLPEEGLKFMVYLQKENIIDESGMPKERFSAEFPKEGPSILRIQQVVRGDSAAYFCASSQGVDETQYFGPGTRLLVL.

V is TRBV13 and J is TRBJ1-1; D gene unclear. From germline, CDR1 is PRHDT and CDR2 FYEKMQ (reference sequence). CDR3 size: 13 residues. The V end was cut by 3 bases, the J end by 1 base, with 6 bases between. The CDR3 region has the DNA TGTGCCAGCAGCTTCCAGGAGAACACTGAAGCTTTCTTT. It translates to CASSFQENTEAFF.

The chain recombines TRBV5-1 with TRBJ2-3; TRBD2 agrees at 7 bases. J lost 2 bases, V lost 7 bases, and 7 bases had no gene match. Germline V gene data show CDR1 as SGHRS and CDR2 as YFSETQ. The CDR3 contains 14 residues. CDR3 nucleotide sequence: TGCGCCAGCGGTGGTAGCGGGTCCACAGATACGCAGTATTTT. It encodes CASGGSGSTDTQYF.

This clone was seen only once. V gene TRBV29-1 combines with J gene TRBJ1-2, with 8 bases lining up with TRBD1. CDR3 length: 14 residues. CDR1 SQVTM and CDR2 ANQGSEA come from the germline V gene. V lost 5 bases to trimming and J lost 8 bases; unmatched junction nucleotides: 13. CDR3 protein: CSVKDREEYSGYTF. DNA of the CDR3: TGCAGCGTTAAGGACAGGGAAGAGTATAGCGGCTACACCTTC. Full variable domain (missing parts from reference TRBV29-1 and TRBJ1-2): SAVISQKPSRDICQRGTSLTIQCQVDSQVTMMFWYRQQPGQSLTLIATANQGSEATYESGFVIDKFPISRPNLTFSTLTVSNMSPEDSSIYLCSVKDREEYSGYTFGSGTRLTVV.

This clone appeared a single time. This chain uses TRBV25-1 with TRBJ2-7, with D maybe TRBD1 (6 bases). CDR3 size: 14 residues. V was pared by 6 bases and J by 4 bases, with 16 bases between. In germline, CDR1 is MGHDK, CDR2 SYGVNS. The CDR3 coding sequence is TGTGCCAGCAGCCGCAGGACAGAACTTTACGAGCAGTACTTC. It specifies CASSRRTELYEQYF.

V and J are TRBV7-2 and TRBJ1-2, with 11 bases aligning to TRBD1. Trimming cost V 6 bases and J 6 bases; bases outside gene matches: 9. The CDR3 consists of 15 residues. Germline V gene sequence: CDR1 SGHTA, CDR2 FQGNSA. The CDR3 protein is CASREAGTGGNGYTF. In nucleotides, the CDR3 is TGTGCCAGCAGAGAGGCCGGGACAGGGGGAAATGGCTACACCTTC.

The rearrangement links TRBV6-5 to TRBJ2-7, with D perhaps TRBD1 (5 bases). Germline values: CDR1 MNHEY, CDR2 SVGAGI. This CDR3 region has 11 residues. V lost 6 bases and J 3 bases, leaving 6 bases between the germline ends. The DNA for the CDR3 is TGTGCCAGCAGGCAGGGCTACGAGCAGTACTTC. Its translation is CASRQGYEQYF.

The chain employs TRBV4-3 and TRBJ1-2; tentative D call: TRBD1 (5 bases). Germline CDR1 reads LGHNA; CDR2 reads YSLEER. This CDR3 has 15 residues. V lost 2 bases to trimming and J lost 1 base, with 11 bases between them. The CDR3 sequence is CASSQRVGVNYGYTF. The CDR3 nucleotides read TGCGCCAGCAGCCAAAGGGTAGGGGTTAACTATGGCTACACCTTC.

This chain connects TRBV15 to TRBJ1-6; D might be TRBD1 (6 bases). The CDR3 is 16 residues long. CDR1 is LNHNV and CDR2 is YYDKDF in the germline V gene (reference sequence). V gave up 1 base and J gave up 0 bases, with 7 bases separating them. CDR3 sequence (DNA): TGTGCCACCAGCAGAGCGGACAGCTCCTATAATTCACCCCTCCACTTT. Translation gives CATSRADSSYNSPLHF.

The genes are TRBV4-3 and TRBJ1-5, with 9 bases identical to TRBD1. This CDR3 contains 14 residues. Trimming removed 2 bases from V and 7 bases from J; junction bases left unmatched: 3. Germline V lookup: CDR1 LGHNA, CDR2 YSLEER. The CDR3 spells CASSQRTGDQPQHF. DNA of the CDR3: TGCGCCAGCAGCCAACGGACAGGGGACCAGCCCCAGCATTTT.

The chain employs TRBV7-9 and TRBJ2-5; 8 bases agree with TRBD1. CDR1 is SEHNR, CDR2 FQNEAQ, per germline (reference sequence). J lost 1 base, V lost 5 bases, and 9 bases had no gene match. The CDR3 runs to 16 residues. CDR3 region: CASSRIQGAVQETQYF. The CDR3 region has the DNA TGTGCCAGCAGCAGAATCCAGGGGGCGGTCCAAGAGACCCAGTACTTC.

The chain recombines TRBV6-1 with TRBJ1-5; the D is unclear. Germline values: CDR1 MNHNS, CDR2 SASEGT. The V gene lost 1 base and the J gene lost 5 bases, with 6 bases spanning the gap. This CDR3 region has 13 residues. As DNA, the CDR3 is TGTGCCAGCAGTGAAGAGAGGGATCAGCCCCAGCATTTT. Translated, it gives CASSEERDQPQHF.

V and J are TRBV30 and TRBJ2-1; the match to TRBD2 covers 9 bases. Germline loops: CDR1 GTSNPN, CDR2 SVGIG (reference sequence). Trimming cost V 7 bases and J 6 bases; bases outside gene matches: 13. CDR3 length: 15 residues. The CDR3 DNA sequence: TGTGCCTTCCAGGCGGCGGGAGGGCGGGGCAATGAGCAGTTCTTC. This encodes CAFQAAGGRGNEQFF.